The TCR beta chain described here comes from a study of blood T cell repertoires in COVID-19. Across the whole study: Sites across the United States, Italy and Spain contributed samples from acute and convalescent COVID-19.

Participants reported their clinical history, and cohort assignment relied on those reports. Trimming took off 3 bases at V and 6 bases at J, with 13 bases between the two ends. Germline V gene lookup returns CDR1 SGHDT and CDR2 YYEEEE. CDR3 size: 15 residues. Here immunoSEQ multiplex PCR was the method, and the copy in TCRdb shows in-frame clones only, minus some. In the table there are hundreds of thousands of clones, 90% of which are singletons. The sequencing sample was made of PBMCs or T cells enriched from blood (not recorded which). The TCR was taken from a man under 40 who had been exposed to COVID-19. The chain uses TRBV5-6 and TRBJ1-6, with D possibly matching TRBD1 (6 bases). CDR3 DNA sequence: TGTGCCAGCAGCTCCCCTACAGGGATTAATTCACCCCTCCACTTT. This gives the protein CASSSPTGINSPLHF. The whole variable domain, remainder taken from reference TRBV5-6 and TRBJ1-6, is DAGVTQSPTHLIKTRGQQVTLRCSPKSGHDTVSWYQQALGQGPQFIFQYYEEEERQRGNFPDRFSGHQFPNYSSELNVNALLLGDSALYLCASSSPTGINSPLHFGNGTRLTVT.